Listed here are 14 T cell receptor beta chains from one sample, sequenced in a study of shared clonotypes between healthy human individuals. Clones were read by immunoSEQ multiplex PCR, and TCRdb kept only the in-frame ones, dropping some. Here the sample spans approximately 1,500,000 clones, around 98% being singletons. The sequencing input was naive CD4+ T cells sorted from blood. Subset described: CD45RA+ positively selected. The receptors shown here come from a man aged 30 to 39 in good health.

The chain carries TRBV5-5 and TRBJ1-4; TRBD1 might be the D (6 bases). This CDR3 has 15 residues. Trimming removed 5 bases from V and 3 bases from J, with 14 bases in between. Germline loops: CDR1 SGHKS, CDR2 YYEKEE (reference sequence). The DNA for the CDR3 is TGTGCCAGCAGTAACGGAGGGGGACCTAATGAAAAACTGTTTTTT. Translation: CASSNGGGPNEKLFF.

The chain has TRBV7-2 and TRBJ2-1; 7 bases align to TRBD2. The germline CDR1 and CDR2 sequences are SGHTA and FQGNSA. V trimming: 3 bases; J trimming: 2 bases; junction bases outside the gene matches: 4. CDR3 size: 15 residues. In DNA form, the CDR3 reads TGTGCCAGCAGCTTTAGTGGGAGGGCCTACAATGAGCAGTTCTTC. This sequence encodes CASSFSGRAYNEQFF.

The chain links TRBV5-1 to TRBJ2-3; D is perhaps TRBD1 or TRBD2 (5 bases each). The germline V gene has CDR1 SGHRS and CDR2 YFSETQ. The germline V and J ends were trimmed by 1 base and 2 bases, with 14 bases remaining between them. The CDR3 covers 16 residues. CDR3 nucleotides: TGCGCCAGCAGCTTGCGAGAGGGGACCTACACAGATACGCAGTATTTT. This encodes CASSLREGTYTDTQYF.

The chain joins TRBV6-6 to TRBJ2-1; D perhaps matches TRBD2 (6 bases). Deletions cut 2 bases from V and 3 bases from J, with 11 bases between. The CDR3 covers 15 residues. Germline V CDR1 and CDR2: MNHNY, SVGAGI (reference sequence). The CDR3 protein is CASSYPGGNYNEQFF. CDR3 nucleotide sequence: TGTGCCAGCAGTTACCCCGGAGGGAACTACAATGAGCAGTTCTTC.

The J gene is TRBJ1-5, the V gene TRBV28; D is unresolved. The CDR3 loop spans 15 amino acids. Trimming removed 3 bases at V and 2 bases at J, with 11 bases between. CDR1 and CDR2 from the germline V gene are MDHEN and SYDVKM. This CDR3 reads CASSLRTAGNQPQHF. In DNA form, the CDR3 reads TGTGCCAGCAGTTTGCGGACGGCCGGCAATCAGCCCCAGCATTTT.

With regard to this clone: The same CDR3 also results from other DNA sequences found in this sample. The chain links TRBV18 to TRBJ2-1; 9 nucleotides line up with TRBD1. CDR1 KGHSH and CDR2 LQKENI come from the germline V gene. CDR3 length equals 13 residues. V dropped 6 bases and J dropped 5; count of bases not matched to a gene: 2. The CDR3 loop is CASSRDRDNEQFF. The CDR3 region has the DNA TGTGCCAGCTCCCGGGACAGGGACAATGAGCAGTTCTTC.

This sequence joins TRBV29-1 and TRBJ2-7; no reliable D call. This CDR3 is built from 12 residues. CDR1 and CDR2 from the germline V gene are SQVTM and ANQGSEA. V lost 1 base and J 9 bases, leaving 13 bases between the germline ends. The CDR3 DNA follows: TGCAGCGTTGAAGCCCCTGGCCAGAGGCAGTACTTC. Encoded protein: CSVEAPGQRQYF.

The chain recombines TRBV27 with TRBJ2-7, with a weak D call TRBD2 (6 bases). Germline V lookup: CDR1 MNHEY, CDR2 SMNVEV (reference sequence). V was cut by 7 bases and J by 5 bases, with 24 bases left in between. The CDR3 is made up of 16 amino acids. The CDR3 loop is CASTQTRGWGLHEQYF. DNA of the CDR3: TGTGCCAGCACCCAAACCCGGGGGTGGGGCCTCCACGAGCAGTACTTC.

The rearrangement joins TRBV18 to TRBJ2-5, with D uncertain. The CDR3 is made up of 13 amino acids. Per the germline V gene, CDR1 is KGHSH and CDR2 is LQKENI. The V gene lost 3 bases and the J gene lost 4 bases, with 9 bases spanning the gap. In DNA, the CDR3 is TGTGCCAGCTCACCGTCTCCGAGAGAGACCCAGTACTTC. It is translated as CASSPSPRETQYF.

The CDR3 loop reads CASSRRGPSESGLFF. For the CDR3, the DNA is TGTGCCAGCAGTAGGAGGGGGCCATCTGAAAGTGGACTGTTTTTT. The chain joins TRBV27 to TRBJ1-4, with 7 bases fitting TRBD1. Germline V CDR1 and CDR2: MNHEY, SMNVEV (reference sequence). This CDR3 comprises 15 residues. Trimming removed 5 bases from V and 13 bases from J; junction bases left unmatched: 16.

The chain combines TRBV9 with TRBJ2-7; D perhaps matches TRBD2 (6 bases). The CDR3 has 16 amino acids. V gave up 4 bases and J gave up 0 bases, with 17 bases separating them. Germline lookup yields CDR1 SGDLS and CDR2 YYNGEE. CDR3 region: CASSPSGRQLSYEQYF. DNA of the CDR3: TGTGCCAGCAGCCCATCGGGGAGGCAACTCTCCTACGAGCAGTACTTC.

V gene TRBV4-2 combines with J gene TRBJ1-1; TRBD1 is a possible D gene (5 bases). The CDR3 has 15 residues. From germline, CDR1 is LGHNA and CDR2 YNFKEQ. Trimming took 0 bases from V and 10 from J, leaving 18 bases between them. CDR3 in amino acids: CASSQDVAASGGAFF. The CDR3 DNA sequence: TGTGCCAGCAGCCAAGACGTCGCAGCATCTGGGGGAGCTTTCTTT.

The rearrangement joins TRBV5-4 to TRBJ2-1; 10 bases are a match to TRBD2. There are 16 residues in the CDR3. CDR1 is SGHNT and CDR2 is YYREEE in the germline V gene (reference sequence). The V and J ends lost 4 bases and 3 bases, in that order; junction bases with no gene match: 7. CDR3 in amino acids: CASSPRGLAVYNEQFF. The DNA of the CDR3 is TGTGCCAGCAGCCCGAGAGGACTAGCGGTCTACAATGAGCAGTTCTTC.

This clone has just one count. The rearrangement links TRBV5-1 to TRBJ2-6; D not resolved. V gave up 0 bases and J gave up 4 bases, with 2 bases separating them. Germline V lookup: CDR1 SGHRS, CDR2 YFSETQ. The CDR3 is 13 amino acids. The CDR3: CASSLEGANVLTF. In DNA form, the CDR3 reads TGCGCCAGCAGCTTGGAAGGGGCCAACGTCCTGACTTTC.